Listed here are 22 T cell receptor beta chains from one sample, sequenced in a study of blood T cell repertoires in COVID-19. TCRdb's table, derived via immunoSEQ multiplex PCR, lists solely in-frame clones and lacks some. The sample includes about 15,000 clones, 80% to 95% of them seen just once. What was sequenced was peripheral blood. The receptors were sampled from a human donor with active COVID-19. The donor label of this sample is uncertain.

CDR3 sequence (DNA): TGCGCCAGCAGCCTCATGCGGGCTTCCCAAGGAGAGCAGTACTTC. It specifies CASSLMRASQGEQYF. The V call is TRBV5-1, the J call TRBJ2-7, with D perhaps matching TRBD2 (5 bases). The CDR3 spans 15 residues. V was clipped by 4 bases and J by 7 bases, with 21 bases between them. Germline lookup yields CDR1 SGHRS and CDR2 YFSETQ. Variable domain in full (rest from reference TRBV5-1 and TRBJ2-7): KAGVTQTPRYLIKTRGQQVTLSCSPISGHRSVSWYQQTPGQGLQFLFEYFSETQRNKGNFPGRFSGRQFSNSRSEMNVSTLELGDSALYLCASSLMRASQGEQYFGPGTRLTVT.

The V and J genes are TRBV18 and TRBJ2-1; 7 positions agree with TRBD2. The V segment lost 4 bases and the J segment 3 bases; nucleotides outside the gene matches: 12. CDR1 KGHSH and CDR2 LQKENI come from the germline V gene. The CDR3 loop spans 17 amino acids. CDR3 region: CASSRRAPAGNYNEQFF. The DNA of the CDR3 is TGTGCCAGCTCACGACGGGCTCCAGCGGGAAACTACAATGAGCAGTTCTTC.

This clone was observed a handful of times. V gene TRBV28 combines with J gene TRBJ1-2, with TRBD1 matching 10 bases. CDR3 length: 14 amino acids. J was trimmed by 6 bases and V by 3 bases; bases with no gene match: 4. From germline, CDR1 is MDHEN and CDR2 SYDVKM. The chain's CDR3 is CASSLLTGGNGYTF. DNA of the CDR3: TGTGCCAGCAGTTTGTTGACAGGGGGCAATGGCTACACCTTC.

This chain connects TRBV3-1 (or the pseudogene TRBV3-2) to TRBJ1-2; 12 bases are a match to TRBD1. Trimming at V came to 1 base and at J to 5 bases, leaving 8 bases not matched to a gene. Germline V gives CDR1 LGHDT, CDR2 YNNKEL (reference sequence). This CDR3 has 17 residues. DNA of the CDR3: TGTGCCAGCAGCCAAGGCGGGGACAGGGGGCTTGTATATGGCTACACCTTC. As protein: CASSQGGDRGLVYGYTF.

V and J are TRBV27 and TRBJ2-7; 9 positions agree with TRBD1. J lost 2 bases, V lost 5 bases, and 16 bases had no gene match. CDR1 and CDR2 (germline): MNHEY, SMNVEV (reference sequence). This CDR3 region has 18 residues. This CDR3 is CASSPQGQGWVPTYEQYF. The CDR3 DNA is TGTGCCAGCAGTCCACAGGGACAGGGATGGGTTCCTACCTACGAGCAGTACTTC.

The chain couples TRBV5-1 to TRBJ2-4; TRBD1 aligns across 8 bases. The CDR3 runs to 17 residues. CDR1 and CDR2 from the germline V gene are SGHRS and YFSETQ. The V segment lost 1 base and the J segment 10 bases; nucleotides outside the gene matches: 16. CDR3 nucleotides: TGCGCCAGCAGCTTGACAGGGGGACAAAATCCCACGGGGATTCAGTACTTC. Translating gives CASSLTGGQNPTGIQYF.

This CDR3 is CASSRSGMHPYEQYF. CDR3 sequence (DNA): TGTGCCAGCAGTCGTAGCGGGATGCACCCCTACGAGCAGTACTTC. This rearrangement joins TRBV6-5 to TRBJ2-7; TRBD2 aligns across 8 bases. Germline V lookup: CDR1 MNHEY, CDR2 SVGAGI. Unmatched junction bases numbered 8, after V lost 5 bases and J lost 2 bases. The length of the CDR3 is 15 residues.

The gene calls are TRBV20-1 and TRBJ1-1; D gene ambiguous. V was shortened by 3 bases and J by 3 bases, with 11 bases between the two germline ends. Germline loops: CDR1 DFQATT, CDR2 SNEGSKA (reference sequence). This CDR3 contains 13 residues. CDR3 protein: CSASSAGYTEAFF. The CDR3 region has the DNA TGCAGTGCTAGTTCAGCAGGTTACACTGAAGCTTTCTTT.

The chain carries TRBV11-2 and TRBJ1-1, with D perhaps TRBD1 (6 bases). This CDR3 contains 13 residues. The V gene lost 3 bases and the J gene lost 10 bases, with 15 bases spanning the gap. The germline CDR1 and CDR2 sequences are SGHAT and FQNNGV. This chain's CDR3 is CASSFKGVVGAFF. In DNA, the CDR3 is TGTGCCAGCAGCTTCAAGGGGGTAGTTGGAGCTTTCTTT.

The chain couples TRBV2 to TRBJ2-7, with 7 bases matching TRBD1. Germline CDR1 reads SNHLY; CDR2 reads FYNNEI. V lost 6 bases, J lost 2 bases, and 10 bases stayed unmatched. This CDR3 is 15 amino acids long. CDR3 sequence: CASRGGRDRAYEQYF. In DNA, the CDR3 is TGTGCCAGCAGAGGGGGAAGGGACAGAGCCTACGAGCAGTACTTC.

This chain links TRBV5-4 with TRBJ1-2; D might be TRBD1 (6 bases). CDR1 is SGHNT and CDR2 is YYREEE in the germline V gene (reference sequence). Trimming cost V 4 bases and J 7 bases, with 20 bases left between them. The CDR3 runs 15 residues. The CDR3 here is CASSGTRDRSAGYTF. CDR3 sequence (DNA): TGTGCCAGCAGCGGCACCCGTGACAGGTCTGCTGGCTACACCTTC.

CDR3 nucleotides: TGTGCCTGGAGGCGGACAGGGGGTCATAATGAAAAACTGTTTTTT. This codes for CAWRRTGGHNEKLFF. V gene TRBV30 combines with J gene TRBJ1-4, with 10 nucleotides matching TRBD1. Germline V gives CDR1 GTSNPN, CDR2 SVGIG (reference sequence). CDR3 size: 15 residues. Trimming cost V 3 bases and J 4 bases; bases outside gene matches: 5.

V usage is TRBV27 and J usage is TRBJ1-1; 7 bases fit TRBD1. The ends lost 8 bases at V and 4 bases at J; junction bases unmatched: 7. The CDR3 is made up of 13 amino acids. The V gene's germline CDR1 is MNHEY and CDR2 SMNVEV (reference sequence). CDR3 nucleotides: TGTGCCAGCGTTCAGACAGGGCGCACTGAAGCTTTCTTT. Translation gives CASVQTGRTEAFF.

The CDR3 DNA sequence: TGTGCCAGCAGTTACCCGAACCCCGGTTTTCCGAACACCGGGGAGCTGTTTTTT. It encodes CASSYPNPGFPNTGELFF. V gene TRBV6-2 or TRBV6-3 combines with J gene TRBJ2-2; D is ambiguous. Per the germline V gene, CDR1 is MNHEY and CDR2 is SVGEGT. Deletions cut 2 bases from V and 0 bases from J, with 16 bases between. This CDR3 has 18 amino acids.

The chain carries TRBV15 and TRBJ2-7, with 7 bases that match TRBD2. This CDR3 has 17 residues. The ends lost 0 bases at V and 1 base at J; junction bases unmatched: 9. Germline V gene sequence: CDR1 LNHNV, CDR2 YYDKDF (reference sequence). The CDR3 DNA sequence: TGTGCCACCAGCAGAGATTTGTTGACTAGCCGGTCCTACGAGCAGTACTTC. Amino acids: CATSRDLLTSRSYEQYF.

The chain is built from TRBV5-1 and TRBJ1-6; no clear D. The CDR3 has 13 residues. V lost 4 bases and J 4 bases, leaving 6 bases between the germline ends. Germline V lookup: CDR1 SGHRS, CDR2 YFSETQ. The CDR3 protein is CASSQKYNSPLHF. CDR3 in DNA: TGCGCCAGCAGCCAAAAATATAATTCACCCCTCCACTTT.

The chain links TRBV3-1 (or the pseudogene TRBV3-2) to TRBJ1-1; D not resolved. V was shortened by 2 bases and J by 0 bases, with 7 bases between the two germline ends. The CDR3 loop spans 14 amino acids. Looked up from germline, CDR1 is LGHDT and CDR2 is YNNKEL (reference sequence). CDR3 residues: CASSQQIMNTEAFF. The CDR3 DNA reads as TGTGCCAGCAGCCAACAGATCATGAACACTGAAGCTTTCTTT.

The V and J genes are TRBV7-9 and TRBJ1-1; 7 positions match TRBD1. The germline CDR1 and CDR2 sequences are SEHNR and FQNEAQ (reference sequence). The CDR3 extends over 16 amino acids. Trimming cost V 5 bases and J 1 base; bases outside gene matches: 10. CDR3 residues: CASSPAARTGNTEAFF. The CDR3 coding sequence is TGTGCCAGCAGCCCCGCGGCCCGGACAGGGAACACTGAAGCTTTCTTT.

V and J are TRBV29-1 and TRBJ1-2, with D maybe TRBD1 (5 bases). The germline V and J ends were trimmed by 0 bases and 5 bases, with 13 bases remaining between them. The CDR3 spans 14 residues. Germline CDR1 is SQVTM and CDR2 is ANQGSEA. The CDR3 loop is CSVEDRAEVYGYTF. The CDR3 DNA sequence: TGCAGCGTTGAAGACAGGGCAGAGGTTTATGGCTACACCTTC.

The rearrangement uses TRBV5-4 and TRBJ2-7, with D tentatively TRBD1 (6 bases). Deletions cut 4 bases from V and 2 bases from J, with 10 bases between. The germline V gene has CDR1 SGHNT and CDR2 YYREEE (reference sequence). The length of the CDR3 is 13 residues. CDR3 in DNA: TGTGCCAGCAGCCCTAGGACAGCCTACGAGCAGTACTTC. Amino acid sequence: CASSPRTAYEQYF.

The chain couples TRBV12-5 to TRBJ2-1, with 11 bases lining up with TRBD2. In germline, CDR1 is LGHNT, CDR2 FRNRAP. This CDR3 contains 16 residues. V shed 7 bases and J 2 bases; nucleotides not matched to a gene: 7. Here the CDR3 DNA reads TGTGCTAGTGCCTTGGGTAGCGGGGGGGCCTACAATGAGCAGTTCTTC. Encoded protein: CASALGSGGAYNEQFF.

The V gene is TRBV28, the J gene TRBJ2-4; a possible D gene is TRBD2 (5 bases). Germline V CDR1 and CDR2: MDHEN, SYDVKM. With 6 bases removed from V and 6 bases from J, the gap between germline ends came to 12 bases. The CDR3 runs to 13 residues. The CDR3 DNA reads TGTGCCAGCAGCCCCCCGGGGATAAACATTCAGTACTTC. Its translation is CASSPPGINIQYF.